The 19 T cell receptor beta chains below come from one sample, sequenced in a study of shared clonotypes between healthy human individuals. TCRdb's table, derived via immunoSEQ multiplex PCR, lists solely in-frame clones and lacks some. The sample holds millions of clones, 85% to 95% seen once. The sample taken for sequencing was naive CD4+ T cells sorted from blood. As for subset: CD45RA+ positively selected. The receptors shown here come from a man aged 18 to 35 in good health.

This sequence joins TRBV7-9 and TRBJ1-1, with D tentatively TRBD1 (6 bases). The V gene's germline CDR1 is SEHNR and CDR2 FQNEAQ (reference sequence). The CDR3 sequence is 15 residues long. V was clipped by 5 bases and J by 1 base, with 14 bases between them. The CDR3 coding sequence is TGTGCCAGCAGCCAGTCCAGGGGCTCGAACACTGAAGCTTTCTTT. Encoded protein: CASSQSRGSNTEAFF.

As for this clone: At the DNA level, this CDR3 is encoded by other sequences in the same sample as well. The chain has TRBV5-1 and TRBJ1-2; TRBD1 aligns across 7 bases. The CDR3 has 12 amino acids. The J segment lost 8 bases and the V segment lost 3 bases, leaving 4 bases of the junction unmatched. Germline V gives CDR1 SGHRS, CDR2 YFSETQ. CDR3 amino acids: CASSSQGEGYTF. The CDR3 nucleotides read TGCGCCAGCAGCTCCCAGGGGGAGGGCTACACCTTC.

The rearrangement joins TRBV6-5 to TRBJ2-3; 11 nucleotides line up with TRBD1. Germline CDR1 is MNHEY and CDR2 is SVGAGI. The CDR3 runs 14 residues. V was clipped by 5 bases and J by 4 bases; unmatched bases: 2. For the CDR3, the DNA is TGTGCCAGCAGTCTGGGACAGGGGGCAGATACGCAGTATTTT. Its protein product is CASSLGQGADTQYF.

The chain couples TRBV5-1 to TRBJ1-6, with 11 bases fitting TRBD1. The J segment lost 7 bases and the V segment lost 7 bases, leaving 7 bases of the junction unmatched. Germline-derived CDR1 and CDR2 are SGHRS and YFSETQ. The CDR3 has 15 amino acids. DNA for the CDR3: TGCGCCAGCCGAGGGACAGGGGGAGGCAATTCACCCCTCCACTTT. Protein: CASRGTGGGNSPLHF.

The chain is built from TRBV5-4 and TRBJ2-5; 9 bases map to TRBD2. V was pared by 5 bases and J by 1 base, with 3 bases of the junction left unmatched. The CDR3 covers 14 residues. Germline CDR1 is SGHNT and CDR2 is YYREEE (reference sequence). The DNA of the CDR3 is TGTGCCAGCAGGTCGACTAGCGGCCAAGAGACCCAGTACTTC. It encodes CASRSTSGQETQYF.

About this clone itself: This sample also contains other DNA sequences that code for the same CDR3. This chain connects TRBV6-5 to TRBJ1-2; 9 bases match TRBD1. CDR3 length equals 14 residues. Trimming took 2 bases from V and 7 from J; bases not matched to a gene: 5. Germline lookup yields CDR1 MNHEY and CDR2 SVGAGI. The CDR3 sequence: CASSYGTGGGGYTF. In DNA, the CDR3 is TGTGCCAGCAGTTACGGTACAGGGGGCGGTGGCTACACCTTC.

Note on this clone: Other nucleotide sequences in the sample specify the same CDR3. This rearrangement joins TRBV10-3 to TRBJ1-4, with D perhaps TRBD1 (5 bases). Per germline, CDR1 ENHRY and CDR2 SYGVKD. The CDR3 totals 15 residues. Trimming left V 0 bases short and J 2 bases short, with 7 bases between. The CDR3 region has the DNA TGTGCCATCAGTGAGTCCGGGGGGACTAATGAAAAACTGTTTTTT. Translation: CAISESGGTNEKLFF.

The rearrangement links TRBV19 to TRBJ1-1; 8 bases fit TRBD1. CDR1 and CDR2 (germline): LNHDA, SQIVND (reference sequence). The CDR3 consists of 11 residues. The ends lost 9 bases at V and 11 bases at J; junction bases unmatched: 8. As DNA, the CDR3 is TGTGCCAGCGACCAGGGGGCATCGGCTTTCTTT. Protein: CASDQGASAFF.

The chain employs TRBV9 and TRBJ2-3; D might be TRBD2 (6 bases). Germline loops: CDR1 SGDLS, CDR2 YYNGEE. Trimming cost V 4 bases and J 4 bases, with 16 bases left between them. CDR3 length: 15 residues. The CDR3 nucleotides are TGTGCCAGCAGCCCGCGGGGCTACGAATCAGATACGCAGTATTTT. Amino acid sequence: CASSPRGYESDTQYF.

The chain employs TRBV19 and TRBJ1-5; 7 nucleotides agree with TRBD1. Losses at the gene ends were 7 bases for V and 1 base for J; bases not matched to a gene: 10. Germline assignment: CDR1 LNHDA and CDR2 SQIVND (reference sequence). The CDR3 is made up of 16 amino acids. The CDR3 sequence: CASIPGGFGSNQPQHF. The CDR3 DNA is TGTGCCAGTATCCCAGGGGGGTTTGGCAGCAATCAGCCCCAGCATTTT.

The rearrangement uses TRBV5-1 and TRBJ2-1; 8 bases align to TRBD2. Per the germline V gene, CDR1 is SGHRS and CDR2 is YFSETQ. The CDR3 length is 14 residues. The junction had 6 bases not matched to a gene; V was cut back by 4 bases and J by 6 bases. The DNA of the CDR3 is TGCGCCAGCAGCAAAGGTAGCGGGATCAATGAGCAGTTCTTC. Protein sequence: CASSKGSGINEQFF.

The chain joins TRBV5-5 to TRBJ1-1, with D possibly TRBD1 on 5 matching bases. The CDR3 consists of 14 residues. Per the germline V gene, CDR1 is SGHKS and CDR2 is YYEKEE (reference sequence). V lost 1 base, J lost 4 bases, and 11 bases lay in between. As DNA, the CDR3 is TGTGCCAGCAGCTTGTGGCAGGGAAGCACTGAAGCTTTCTTT. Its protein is CASSLWQGSTEAFF.

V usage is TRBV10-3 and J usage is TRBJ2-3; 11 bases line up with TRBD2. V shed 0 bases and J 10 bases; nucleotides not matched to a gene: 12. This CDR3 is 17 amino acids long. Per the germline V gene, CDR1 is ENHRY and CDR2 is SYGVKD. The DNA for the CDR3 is TGTGCCATCAGTGAGTCCGAAGGGACTAGCGGTGGATGGGCGCAGTATTTT. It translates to CAISESEGTSGGWAQYF.

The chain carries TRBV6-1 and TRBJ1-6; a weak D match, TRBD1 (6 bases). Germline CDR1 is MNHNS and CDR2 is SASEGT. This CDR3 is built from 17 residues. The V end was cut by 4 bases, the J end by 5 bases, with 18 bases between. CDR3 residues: CASSGGGLDRNNSPLHF. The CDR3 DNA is TGTGCCAGCAGTGGGGGGGGCTTGGACAGAAATAATTCACCCCTCCACTTT.

CDR3 protein: CASSKEARPYYGYTF. CDR3 nucleotides: TGTGCCAGCAGCAAAGAGGCGAGGCCATATTATGGCTACACCTTC. The genes are TRBV21-1 and TRBJ1-2. TRBV21-1 is a documented pseudogene. The CDR3 loop spans 15 amino acids.

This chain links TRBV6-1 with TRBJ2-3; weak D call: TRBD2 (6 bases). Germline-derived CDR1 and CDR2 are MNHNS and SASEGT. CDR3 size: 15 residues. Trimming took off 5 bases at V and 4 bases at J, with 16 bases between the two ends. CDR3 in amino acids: CASSRIPGVPDTQYF. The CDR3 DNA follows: TGTGCCAGCAGTAGGATTCCGGGGGTACCAGATACGCAGTATTTT.

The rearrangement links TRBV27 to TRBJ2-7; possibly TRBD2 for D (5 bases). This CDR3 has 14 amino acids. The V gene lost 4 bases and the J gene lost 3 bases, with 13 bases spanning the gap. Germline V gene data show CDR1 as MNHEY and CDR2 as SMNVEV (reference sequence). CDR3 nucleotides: TGTGCCAGCAGTTCCACACGGAGGAGCTACGAGCAGTACTTC. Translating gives CASSSTRRSYEQYF.

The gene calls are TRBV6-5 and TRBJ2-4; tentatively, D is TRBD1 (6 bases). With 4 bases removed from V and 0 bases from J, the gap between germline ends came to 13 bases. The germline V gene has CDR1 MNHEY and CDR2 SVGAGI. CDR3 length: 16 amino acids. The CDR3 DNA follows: TGTGCCAGCAGTTCCCGGGACACCCTAGCCAAAAACATTCAGTACTTC. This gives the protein CASSSRDTLAKNIQYF.

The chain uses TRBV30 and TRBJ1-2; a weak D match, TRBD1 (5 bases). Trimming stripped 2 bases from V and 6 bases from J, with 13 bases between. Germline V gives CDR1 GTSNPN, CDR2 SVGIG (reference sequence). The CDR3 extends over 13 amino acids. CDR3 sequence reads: CAWSHTWGNGYTF. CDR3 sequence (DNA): TGTGCCTGGAGTCACACGTGGGGGAATGGCTACACCTTC.